Detailed here is one TCR beta chain. Antigen unknown. This record comes from a study of blood T cells in healthy people across ages. The germline V and J ends were trimmed by 4 bases and 0 bases, with 16 bases remaining between them. CDR1 is DFQATT and CDR2 is SNEGSKA in the germline V gene (reference sequence). CDR3 size: 16 residues. Through a sample-barcoded 5' primer and a J-beta primer mix, a second PCR was run for roughly 6 to 11 cycles. The study obtained at least 2.5 million CDR3-containing paired-end reads from every sample. TCRdb ran MiXCR on the 5' RACE reads and lists one entry per CDR3 protein. Of over 600,000 distinct CDR3 sequences in the sample, 56% were seen once. Broader study findings: It was the long-lived donors that had more naive CD4+ cells and higher diversity than aged donors. Diversity estimates drawn from one million T cells were deemed underestimates. The unknown donor CMV status may have confounded expanded clonotype changes.

The V and J genes are TRBV20-1 and TRBJ2-1; possible D gene TRBD1, 5 bases. The clonotype was recovered from a man in his forties or fifties in good health. The material sequenced was blood. CDR3 amino acids: CSAIDRGSSSYNEQFF. The CDR3 nucleotides read TGCAGTGCTATTGATAGGGGATCCAGCTCCTACAATGAGCAGTTCTTC.